This T cell receptor (beta chain) came from a study of cytotoxic CD8 clonotypes in ibrutinib-treated CLL. The wider study: The taking of response samples occurred after a median roughly 12 months of treatment, with a range of 6 to 36.

Findings of the study overall: Measured clonality at baseline was greater than in age-matched healthy donors and tracked with circulating CD8+ T-cell counts.

As for this clone: What it binds is unknown.

Clones were sequenced by immunoSEQ multiplex PCR, and TCRdb holds only the in-frame ones, with some missing. The sample holds around 92,000 clones, roughly three quarters seen once. This CDR3 has 16 residues. After removal of 2 bases from V and 6 bases from J, the junction contained 9 bases not matched to a gene. The germline V gene encodes CDR1 SGHVS and CDR2 FNYEAQ. The chain couples TRBV7-6 to TRBJ2-3; 9 bases line up with TRBD2. The clonotype was recovered from a human donor with chronic lymphocytic leukemia. This sample comprised PBMCs, obtained after 24 months of ibrutinib treatment. The CDR3 here is CASSLPSGTQRDTQYF. The CDR3 nucleotides read TGTGCCAGCAGCTTACCTAGCGGGACCCAAAGGGATACGCAGTATTTT.